This T cell receptor beta chain appears in the sequencing data of a study of blood T cell repertoires in COVID-19. Data came from immunoSEQ multiplex PCR; TCRdb stores just in-frame clones and leaves some out. Of 20,000 or so clones in the sample, roughly 90% were seen once. The sequence derives from a human donor in a cohort sampled during active COVID-19. Source material: peripheral blood.

The CDR3 reads CASSSGRAHEQYF. The CDR3 bases are TGTGCCAGCAGTAGCGGGAGGGCTCACGAGCAGTACTTC. The chain has TRBV6-5 and TRBJ2-7, with 10 bases identical to TRBD2. The junction had 3 bases not matched to a gene; V was cut back by 5 bases and J by 5 bases. The CDR3 covers 13 residues. Germline CDR1 is MNHEY and CDR2 is SVGAGI.